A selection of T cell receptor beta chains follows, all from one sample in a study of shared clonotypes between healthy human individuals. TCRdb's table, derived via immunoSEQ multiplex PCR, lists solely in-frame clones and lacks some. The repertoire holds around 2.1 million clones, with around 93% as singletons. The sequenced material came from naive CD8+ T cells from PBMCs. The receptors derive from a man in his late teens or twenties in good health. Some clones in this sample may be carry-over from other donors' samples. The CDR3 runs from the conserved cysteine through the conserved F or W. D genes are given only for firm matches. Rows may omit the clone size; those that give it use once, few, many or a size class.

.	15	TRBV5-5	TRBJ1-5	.	CASSTGIPSNQPQHF	TGTGCCAGCAGCACAGGGATTCCCTCCAATCAGCCCCAGCATTTT
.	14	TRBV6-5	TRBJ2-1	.	CASSYQETDNEQFF	TGTGCCAGCAGTTACCAAGAGACAGACAATGAGCAGTTCTTC
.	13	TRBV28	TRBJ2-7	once	CASSPTGPYEQYF	TGTGCCAGCAGCCCGACAGGTCCCTACGAGCAGTACTTC
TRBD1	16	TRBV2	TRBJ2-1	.	CASRLKQGSSYNEQFF	TGTGCCAGCAGGTTAAAACAGGGGAGCTCCTACAATGAGCAGTTCTTC
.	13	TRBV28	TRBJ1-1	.	CASSLGRNTEAFF	TGTGCCAGCAGTTTAGGGAGAAACACTGAAGCTTTCTTT
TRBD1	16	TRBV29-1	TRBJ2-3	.	CSVEDPGGRGTDTQYF	TGCAGCGTTGAGGACCCAGGGGGCCGGGGCACAGATACGCAGTATTTT
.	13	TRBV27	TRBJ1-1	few	CASSPLVGTEAFF	TGTGCCAGCAGCCCGTTAGTAGGTACTGAAGCTTTCTTT
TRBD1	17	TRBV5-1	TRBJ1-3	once	CASSPRTGISLGNTIYF	TGCGCCAGCAGCCCCAGGACAGGGATTTCATTGGGAAACACCATATATTTT
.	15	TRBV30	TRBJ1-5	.	CAWSGGMTGNQPQHF	TGTGCCTGGAGTGGAGGGATGACAGGCAATCAGCCCCAGCATTTT
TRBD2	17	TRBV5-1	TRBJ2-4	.	CASSLASGTARGDIQYF	TGCGCCAGCAGCTTGGCCTCGGGGACCGCGCGGGGGGACATTCAGTACTTC
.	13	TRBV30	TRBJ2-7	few	CAWSVGGAYEQYF	TGTGCCTGGAGTGTAGGGGGGGCCTACGAGCAGTACTTC
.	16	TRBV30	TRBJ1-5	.	CAWSVKGRVLNQPQHF	TGTGCCTGGAGTGTCAAAGGAAGGGTTCTAAATCAGCCCCAGCATTTT
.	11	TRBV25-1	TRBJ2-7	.	CASSESWEQYF	TGTGCCAGCAGTGAATCATGGGAGCAGTACTTC
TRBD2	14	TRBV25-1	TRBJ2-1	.	CASDGTSGSHEQFF	TGTGCCAGCGACGGGACTAGCGGGAGTCATGAGCAGTTCTTC
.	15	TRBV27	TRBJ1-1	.	CASSLLGRMNTEAFF	TGTGCCAGCAGTTTACTTGGCAGGATGAACACTGAAGCTTTCTTT
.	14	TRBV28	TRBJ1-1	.	CASTKWAMNTEAFF	TGTGCCAGCACCAAATGGGCAATGAACACTGAAGCTTTCTTT
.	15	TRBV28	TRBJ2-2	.	CASSLQGSNTGELFF	TGTGCCAGCAGTTTGCAGGGGTCGAACACCGGGGAGCTGTTTTTT
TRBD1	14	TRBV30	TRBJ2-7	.	CAWAQDREMYEQYF	TGTGCCTGGGCCCAGGACAGGGAAATGTACGAGCAGTACTTC
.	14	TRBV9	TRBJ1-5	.	CASSATGLGQPQHF	TGTGCCAGCAGCGCAACAGGGCTAGGTCAGCCCCAGCATTTT
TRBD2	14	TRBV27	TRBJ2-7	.	CASSLAGGPFEQYF	TGTGCCAGCAGTTTAGCGGGAGGGCCCTTCGAGCAGTACTTC
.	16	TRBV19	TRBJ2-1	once	CASKTLGESSYNEQFF	TGTGCCAGTAAGACCCTCGGTGAGAGCTCCTACAATGAGCAGTTCTTC
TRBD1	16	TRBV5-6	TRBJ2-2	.	CASSSPRQGWIGELFF	TGTGCCAGCAGCTCCCCTCGACAGGGGTGGATCGGGGAGCTGTTTTTT
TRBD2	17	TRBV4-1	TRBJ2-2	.	CASSQDWAGVNTGELFF	TGCGCCAGCAGCCAAGATTGGGCGGGAGTGAACACCGGGGAGCTGTTTTTT
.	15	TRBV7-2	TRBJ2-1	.	CASSLAPVSYNEQFF	TGTGCCAGCAGCTTAGCCCCCGTCTCCTACAATGAGCAGTTCTTC
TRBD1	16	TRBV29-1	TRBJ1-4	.	CSVNNDRGGGNEKLFF	TGCAGCGTTAATAATGACAGGGGGGGAGGTAATGAAAAACTGTTTTTT
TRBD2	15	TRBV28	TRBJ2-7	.	CASSRRLAASYEQYF	TGTGCCAGCAGTCGTAGACTAGCGGCCTCCTACGAGCAGTACTTC
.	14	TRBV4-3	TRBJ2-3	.	CASSPGLSTDTQYF	TGCGCCAGCAGCCCTGGACTGAGCACAGATACGCAGTATTTT
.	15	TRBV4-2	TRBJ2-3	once	CASSQDDLITDTQYF	TGTGCCAGCAGCCAAGATGACCTTATCACAGATACGCAGTATTTT
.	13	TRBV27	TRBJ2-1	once	CASAIRGYNEQFF	TGTGCCAGCGCAATACGGGGCTACAATGAGCAGTTCTTC
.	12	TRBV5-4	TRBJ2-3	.	CASSLSRDTQYF	TGTGCCAGCAGCTTGTCGAGAGATACGCAGTATTTT
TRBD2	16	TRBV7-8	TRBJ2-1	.	CASSPGLAGVVNEQFF	TGTGCCAGCAGCCCCGGACTAGCGGGAGTCGTCAATGAGCAGTTCTTC
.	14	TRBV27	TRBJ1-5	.	CASSRGREYQPQHF	TGTGCCAGCAGTCGCGGGAGGGAGTATCAGCCCCAGCATTTT
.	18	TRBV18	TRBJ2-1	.	CASSPFPLSRAAPNEQFF	TGTGCCAGCTCACCATTTCCTTTGTCTAGAGCGGCCCCCAATGAGCAGTTCTTC
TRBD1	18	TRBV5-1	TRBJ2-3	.	CASKGTGLTIRRADTQYF	TGCGCCAGCAAGGGGACAGGGCTGACTATACGCCGCGCAGATACGCAGTATTTT
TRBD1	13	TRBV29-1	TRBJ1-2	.	CSAEDRGGGGYTF	TGCAGCGCCGAGGACAGGGGGGGCGGTGGCTACACCTTC
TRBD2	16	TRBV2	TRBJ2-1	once	CASSAGLAGGPGEQFF	TGTGCCAGCAGTGCCGGACTAGCGGGAGGGCCTGGTGAGCAGTTCTTC
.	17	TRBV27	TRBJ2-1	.	CASSIRGGVSSYNEQFF	TGTGCCAGCAGTATCCGGGGAGGCGTCAGCTCCTACAATGAGCAGTTCTTC
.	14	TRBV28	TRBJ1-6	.	CASSLPLNGPPLHF	TGTGCCAGCAGTTTACCGCTAAACGGGCCACCCCTCCACTTT
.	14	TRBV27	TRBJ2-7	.	CASSFGSISYEQYF	TGTGCCAGCAGTTTTGGTAGCATCTCCTACGAGCAGTACTTC
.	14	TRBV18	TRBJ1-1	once	CASSPGWGGTEAFF	TGTGCCAGCTCACCAGGGTGGGGCGGGACTGAAGCTTTCTTT
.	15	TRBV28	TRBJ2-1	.	CASSPGRRVYNEQFF	TGTGCCAGCAGTCCCGGCCGGAGGGTCTACAATGAGCAGTTCTTC
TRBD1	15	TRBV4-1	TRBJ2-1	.	CASIPGQGAQGEQFF	TGCGCCAGCATCCCCGGACAGGGGGCGCAGGGTGAGCAGTTCTTC
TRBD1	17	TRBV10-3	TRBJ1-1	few	CAISESGRTGLNTEAFF	TGTGCCATCAGTGAGTCCGGACGGACAGGACTGAACACTGAAGCTTTCTTT
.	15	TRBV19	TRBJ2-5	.	CASSLASSGKETQYF	TGTGCCAGTAGTCTTGCAAGTAGCGGCAAAGAGACCCAGTACTTC
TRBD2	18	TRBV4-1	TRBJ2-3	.	CASSRTSGRAVSTDTQYF	TGCGCCAGCAGCCGTACTAGCGGGAGGGCCGTGAGCACAGATACGCAGTATTTT
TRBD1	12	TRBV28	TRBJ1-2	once	CASSLGGGGYTF	TGTGCCAGCAGTTTAGGAGGGGGCGGCTACACCTTC
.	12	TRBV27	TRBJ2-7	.	CASRSSPYEQYF	TGTGCCAGCAGATCTAGCCCCTACGAGCAGTACTTC
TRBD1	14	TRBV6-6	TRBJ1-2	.	CASSPLDRGNGYTF	TGTGCCAGCAGCCCATTAGACAGGGGAAATGGCTACACCTTC
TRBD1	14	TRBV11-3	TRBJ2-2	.	CASSLDRGFGELFF	TGTGCCAGCAGCTTGGACAGGGGGTTCGGGGAGCTGTTTTTT
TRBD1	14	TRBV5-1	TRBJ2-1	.	CASSPGQGRNEQFF	TGCGCCAGCAGCCCTGGACAGGGTAGAAATGAGCAGTTCTTC
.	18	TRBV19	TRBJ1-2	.	CASTPGWDVDWVHGGYTF	TGTGCCAGTACCCCGGGTTGGGACGTTGATTGGGTCCACGGGGGCTACACCTTC